This T cell receptor beta chain was documented in a study of metastatic and nonmetastatic thyroid tumors. Not a single patient had been given any form of treatment at any point before undergoing thyroid surgery. TCRdb re-called the PCR reads via MiXCR. The sample lists 9,500 or so clones, about a third occurring once. The CDR3 is 14 amino acids. Looked up from germline, CDR1 is MNHEY and CDR2 is SMNVEV (reference sequence). V lost 2 bases and J lost 0, with 2 bases in between. This clone appeared a few times. The specimen was tumor tissue. The chain couples TRBV27 to TRBJ2-6; D uncertain. The sequence came from a female donor with papillary thyroid cancer or a benign thyroid nodule (not recorded which). Some clones in this sample may be carry-over from other donors' samples. The CDR3 protein is CASSLSSGANVLTF. DNA of the CDR3: TGTGCCAGCAGTTTAAGCTCTGGGGCCAACGTCCTGACTTTC.